This entry is about one TCR beta chain. Its specificity is unknown. These data are taken from a study of cytotoxic CD8 clonotypes in ibrutinib-treated CLL. Looking at the study overall: There were 11 relapsed/refractory patients and about 15 treatment-naive patients, and fewer than 18 were IGHV unmutated. Samples had a mean of approximately 260,000 productive templates and about 93,000 productive rearrangements.

The V and J ends lost 5 bases and 0 bases, in that order; junction bases with no gene match: 3. Looked up from germline, CDR1 is KGHSH and CDR2 is LQKENI. This CDR3 spans 16 amino acids. Clones were sequenced by immunoSEQ multiplex PCR, and TCRdb holds only the in-frame ones, with some missing. The sample yields about 160,000 clones, about four fifths seen once. Study observations and caveats: Public clonotypes were seen rarely and were contracted or stable on treatment.

This material consisted of PBMCs, taken after 24 months of ibrutinib treatment. This chain connects TRBV18 to TRBJ1-5, with 11 bases lining up with TRBD1. The TCR originated in a human donor with chronic lymphocytic leukemia. DNA for the CDR3: TGTGCCAGCTCAATGGGGACAGGGGGTAGCAATCAGCCCCAGCATTTT. Protein sequence: CASSMGTGGSNQPQHF.